The present entry profiles one T cell receptor (beta chain) with its context. This clonotype was seen more than once but under ten times. Its target antigen remains unknown. No per-base quality is available; no much larger clone lies one base away. This entry comes from a study of response to subunit inactivated influenza vaccine (dated by TCRdb to the late 2010s). About the study as a whole: To follow how T cells responded to a trivalent subunit inactivated influenza vaccine, the researchers relied on deep quantitative profiling of the T cell receptor repertoire.

Measured from the cysteine to the phenylalanine, the CDR3 is 16 residues long. CDR3 DNA is the only sequence kept; it has 48 bases, read in frame from the first base. Here V drops 4 bases and J drops 2 bases, and the junction holds 7 bases not matched to any gene. Taken from the germline V gene, the CDR1 and CDR2 loops are MDHEN and SYDVKM. The library came from RT-PCR. This sample was sequenced with an Illumina HiSeq 2500. TCRdb redid the processing of the public reads, applying fastp at Q25 and MiXCR, and retained in-frame beta chains. Merged by CDR3 protein, the rows form single entries marked with the most common genes and DNA. This sample comprises roughly 500,000 distinct CDR3 sequences, 25% of them detected only once. The ten largest account for over 1.5% of the sample. Findings and caveats that apply to the study as a whole: According to the authors, only a limited number of new T cells may be recruited by each seasonal influenza vaccination.

The TCR sequence derives from a man aged 45-60 years who received an inactivated influenza vaccine. Donor details come from another sample of the same person, matched by shared clones. In this chain, TRBV28 is recombined with TRBJ2-7; TRBD2 matches 11 bases in the middle. Source: CD4+ T cells sorted from PBMCs, taken around 5 days after vaccination. The bases are TGTGCCAGCAGTTCCCCCGGGACTAGCGGAACCTACGAGCAGTACTTC. Its protein product is CASSSPGTSGTYEQYF. Where the CDR3 stops, the reference TRBV28 and TRBJ2-7 genes take over; the full variable domain is DVKVTQSSRYLVKRTGEKVFLECVQDMDHENMFWYRQDPGLGLRLIYFSYDVKMKEKGDIPEGYSVSREKKERFSLILESASTNQTSMYLCASSSPGTSGTYEQYFGPGTRLTVT.